Each of the 19 T cell receptor beta chains below was sequenced from the same sample in a study of cytomegalovirus exposure and HLA in healthy donors. Primers for the PCR totalled 60 Vbeta and 13 Jbeta. The method was immunoSEQ multiplex PCR; TCRdb's version includes in-frame clones alone and lacks a portion of them. The table shows about 75,000 clones, with around 80% occurring only once. Input material: PBMCs. The receptors come from a man in his 70s in good health and CMV-seropositive.

This clone showed up just once. J is TRBJ2-7 and V is TRBV29-1; a possible D gene is TRBD2 (7 bases). Germline V gene sequence: CDR1 SQVTM, CDR2 ANQGSEA. This CDR3 region has 14 residues. The CDR3 spells CGGGGGRYPYEQYF. CDR3 sequence (DNA): TGCGGAGGAGGGGGGGGGAGATATCCCTACGAGCAGTACTTC.

A single count supports this clone. The CDR3 nucleotides are TGTGCCATCAAGGGGACTAGCGGGAGGATGGACGAGCAGTACTTC. Protein product: CAIKGTSGRMDEQYF. This chain joins TRBV10-3 and TRBJ2-7, with 15 bases fitting TRBD2. Germline-derived CDR1 and CDR2 are ENHRY and SYGVKD. The CDR3 loop spans 15 amino acids. The trim removed 7 bases at V and 5 bases at J, leaving 6 bases unmatched.

The chain combines TRBV14 with TRBJ2-7, with 7 bases that match TRBD1. Unmatched junction bases numbered 1, after V lost 5 bases and J lost 6 bases. This CDR3 has 11 residues. Germline CDR1 and CDR2: SGHDN and FVKESK. CDR3 protein: CASSSGGEQYF. The CDR3 bases are TGTGCCAGCAGCTCAGGGGGCGAGCAGTACTTC.

The rearrangement joins TRBV6-5 to TRBJ2-7, with TRBD1 matching over 8 bases. The trim removed 5 bases at V and 2 bases at J, leaving 8 bases unmatched. The germline gives CDR1 MNHEY, CDR2 SVGAGI. There are 15 residues in the CDR3. In DNA form, the CDR3 reads TGTGCCAGCAGTAGAACCGGGACAGGAGCCTACGAGCAGTACTTC. The encoded protein is CASSRTGTGAYEQYF.

The chain is built from TRBV5-6 and TRBJ1-2; 9 bases align to TRBD1. Germline V CDR1 and CDR2: SGHDT, YYEEEE. This CDR3 region has 15 residues. The ends lost 4 bases at V and 6 bases at J; junction bases unmatched: 10. Here the CDR3 reads CASSRYTTGGDGYTF. CDR3 bases: TGTGCCAGCAGCCGTTACACAACAGGGGGCGATGGCTACACCTTC.

This clone was seen a single time. The chain joins TRBV7-9 to TRBJ1-2, with 7 positions matching TRBD1. Germline V gene lookup returns CDR1 SEHNR and CDR2 FQNEAQ (reference sequence). The CDR3 covers 16 residues. J lost 8 bases, V lost 7 bases, and 19 bases had no gene match. CDR3 nucleotide sequence: TGTGCCAGCATCAAAGCAGGGGGTCCCAAACAGGGAGGCTACACCTTC. Translation gives CASIKAGGPKQGGYTF.

This clone appeared once. This sequence joins TRBV29-1 and TRBJ2-1; the match to TRBD1 covers 8 bases. J was trimmed by 4 bases and V by 7 bases; bases with no gene match: 3. CDR3 length: 12 residues. Germline CDR1 SQVTM, CDR2 ANQGSEA. CDR3 region: CSARQGYNEQFF. The DNA of the CDR3 is TGCAGCGCGCGACAGGGGTACAATGAGCAGTTCTTC.

This rearrangement joins TRBV10-3 to TRBJ2-7, with 8 positions matching TRBD1. The CDR3 spans 14 residues. Germline V gives CDR1 ENHRY, CDR2 SYGVKD. J gave up 7 bases and V 6 bases, and 11 bases lay outside the gene matches. CDR3 protein: CAIREGQGAWEQYF. The DNA of the CDR3 is TGTGCCATCAGGGAAGGGCAGGGGGCCTGGGAGCAGTACTTC.

The chain links TRBV5-4 to TRBJ2-1; 11 positions match TRBD2. The CDR3 runs to 14 residues. With V trimmed by 7 bases and J by 8 bases, 8 bases remained unmatched. The V gene's germline CDR1 is SGHNT and CDR2 YYREEE (reference sequence). CDR3 loop: CASRPLAGADEQFF. As DNA, the CDR3 is TGTGCCAGCCGTCCACTAGCGGGAGCGGATGAGCAGTTCTTC.

The rearrangement joins TRBV19 to TRBJ2-7; the match to TRBD2 covers 7 bases. Germline V lookup: CDR1 LNHDA, CDR2 SQIVND (reference sequence). The V and J ends lost 3 bases and 2 bases, in that order; junction bases with no gene match: 4. The CDR3 runs to 14 residues. DNA of the CDR3: TGTGCCAGTAGTATCAGGGAGGGACCCTACGAGCAGTACTTC. Its translation: CASSIREGPYEQYF. The full variable domain, its missing parts supplied by reference TRBV19 and TRBJ2-7, is DGGITQSPKYLFRKEGQNVTLSCEQNLNHDAMYWYRQDPGQGLRLIYYSQIVNDFQKGDIAEGYSVSREKKESFPLTVTSAQKNPTAFYLCASSIREGPYEQYFGPGTRLTVT.

The chain links TRBV7-6 to TRBJ2-7; D is unclear. The germline CDR1 and CDR2 sequences are SGHVS and FNYEAQ. The V gene lost 5 bases and the J gene lost 2 bases, with 19 bases spanning the gap. The length of the CDR3 is 16 residues. CDR3 in amino acids: CASSPAPDSRPYEQYF. Written as DNA, the CDR3 is TGTGCCAGCAGCCCCGCACCCGACTCGAGACCCTACGAGCAGTACTTC.

The chain is built from TRBV7-3 and TRBJ2-7; 7 bases line up with TRBD2. Per the germline V gene, CDR1 is SGHTA and CDR2 is FQGTGA. The CDR3 runs to 15 residues. V lost 5 bases, J lost 4 bases, and 11 bases stayed unmatched. Written as DNA, the CDR3 is TGTGCCAGCAGCCGAGGAGATGGGGGGGGTTACGAGCAGTACTTC. Its protein product is CASSRGDGGGYEQYF.

J is TRBJ1-2 and V is TRBV18, with D unresolved. Germline CDR1 and CDR2: KGHSH and LQKENI. The CDR3 contains 14 residues. The V end was cut by 0 bases, the J end by 1 base, with 6 bases between. The CDR3 bases are TGTGCCAGCTCACCACCGGCGGGTAACTATGGCTACACCTTC. Protein sequence: CASSPPAGNYGYTF.

V usage is TRBV19 and J usage is TRBJ1-2, with D possibly being TRBD1 (6 bases). The CDR3 runs to 13 residues. V was trimmed by 10 bases and J by 2 bases, leaving 14 bases between them. Germline-derived CDR1 and CDR2 are LNHDA and SQIVND (reference sequence). The CDR3 DNA reads TGTGCCACCCTGGACAGCAACAACTATGGCTACACCTTC. Protein sequence: CATLDSNNYGYTF.

To note about this clone: At one boundary the junction diverges from the germline segment, which might be a read error. V is TRBV28 and J is TRBJ2-7; a possible D gene is TRBD2 (5 bases). Germline CDR1 reads MDHEN; CDR2 reads SYDVKM. This CDR3 is 14 amino acids long. This CDR3 reads CASSLSLVREGRDF. In DNA form, the CDR3 reads TGTGCCAGCAGTTTATCGTTGGTACGCGAAGGGCGGGACTTC.

V gene TRBV5-4 combines with J gene TRBJ2-1, with 9 bases that match TRBD1. This CDR3 is 16 amino acids long. V trimming: 9 bases; J trimming: 4 bases; junction bases outside the gene matches: 14. Germline V gene data show CDR1 as SGHNT and CDR2 as YYREEE (reference sequence). This CDR3 reads CATKPGGTGPYNEQFF. In DNA form, the CDR3 reads TGTGCCACCAAACCTGGAGGGACAGGGCCTTACAATGAGCAGTTCTTC.

This clone has just one count. The V call is TRBV5-1, the J call TRBJ1-2; D not certain. The germline V gene encodes CDR1 SGHRS and CDR2 YFSETQ. The CDR3 spans 15 residues. Trimming removed 0 bases at V and 2 bases at J, with 11 bases between. CDR3 in amino acids: CASSLAVEENYGYTF. The CDR3 nucleotides are TGCGCCAGCAGCTTGGCGGTCGAAGAAAACTATGGCTACACCTTC.

This chain joins TRBV10-1 and TRBJ2-1, with 7 bases fitting TRBD1. Germline V lookup: CDR1 WNHNN, CDR2 SYGVQD (reference sequence). With V trimmed by 6 bases and J by 2 bases, 4 bases remained unmatched. This CDR3 is built from 14 residues. DNA of the CDR3: TGCGCCAGCAGCCCGGGACAGACCTACAATGAGCAGTTCTTC. Amino acids: CASSPGQTYNEQFF.

This clone came up once. This rearrangement joins TRBV29-1 to TRBJ2-1; no reliable D call. V was trimmed by 5 bases and J by 8 bases, leaving 13 bases between them. CDR1 SQVTM and CDR2 ANQGSEA come from the germline V gene. The CDR3 sequence is 12 residues long. The DNA of the CDR3 is TGCAGCGTTTCCTTAAGCTCCGATGAGCAGTTCTTC. It translates to CSVSLSSDEQFF.